This T cell receptor (beta chain) is from a study of response to subunit inactivated influenza vaccine. In TCRdb, the RT-PCR reads were re-called with MiXCR into one record per CDR3 protein. The sample shows under 750,000 distinct CDR3 sequences, approximately 12% of them seen only once. Whole-study results and caveats: It was the authors' suggestion that each seasonal influenza vaccination recruits few new T cells.

A few counts support this clonotype. Antigen specificity is unknown. The sequencing used PBMCs from blood, collected on the day of vaccination. This clonotype originated in a man aged 45 to 65 who received an inactivated influenza vaccine.

The CDR3 DNA reads TGCGCCAGCAGCTTGTCGTGGACTAGCGGGGGTGACTATGAGCAGTTCTTC. Amino acid sequence: CASSLSWTSGGDYEQFF. V gene TRBV5-1 combines with J gene TRBJ2-1, with TRBD2 matching 13 bases. The CDR3 consists of 17 residues. CDR1 and CDR2 (germline): SGHRS, YFSETQ. Trimming cost V 1 base and J 8 bases; bases outside gene matches: 9. The entire variable domain, with the rest obtained from reference TRBV5-1 and TRBJ2-1, is as follows: KAGVTQTPRYLIKTRGQQVTLSCSPISGHRSVSWYQQTPGQGLQFLFEYFSETQRNKGNFPGRFSGRQFSNSRSEMNVSTLELGDSALYLCASSLSWTSGGDYEQFFGPGTRLTVL.